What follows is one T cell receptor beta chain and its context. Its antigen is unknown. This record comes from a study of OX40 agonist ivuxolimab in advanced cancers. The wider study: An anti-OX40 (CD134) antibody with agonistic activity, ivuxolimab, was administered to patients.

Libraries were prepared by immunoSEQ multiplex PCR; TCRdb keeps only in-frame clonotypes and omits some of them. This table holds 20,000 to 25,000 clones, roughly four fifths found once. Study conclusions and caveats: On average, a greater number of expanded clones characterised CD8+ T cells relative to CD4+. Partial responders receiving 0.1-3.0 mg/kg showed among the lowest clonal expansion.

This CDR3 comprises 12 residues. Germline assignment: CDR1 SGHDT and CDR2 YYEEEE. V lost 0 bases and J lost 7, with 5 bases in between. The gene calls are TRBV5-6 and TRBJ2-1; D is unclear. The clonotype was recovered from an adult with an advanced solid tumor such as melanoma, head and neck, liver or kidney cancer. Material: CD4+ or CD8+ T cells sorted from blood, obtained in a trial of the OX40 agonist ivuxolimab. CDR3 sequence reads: CASSLVRNEQFF. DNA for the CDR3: TGTGCCAGCAGCTTGGTTCGGAATGAGCAGTTCTTC. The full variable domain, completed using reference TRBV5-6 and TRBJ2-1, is DAGVTQSPTHLIKTRGQQVTLRCSPKSGHDTVSWYQQALGQGPQFIFQYYEEEERQRGNFPDRFSGHQFPNYSSELNVNALLLGDSALYLCASSLVRNEQFFGPGTRLTVL.